This T cell receptor beta chain was profiled in a study of blood T cells in healthy people across ages. Each of the donors had approximately 10 milliliters of peripheral blood drawn into EDTA-treated Vacutainer tubes. The CDR3 totals 13 residues. Germline CDR1 is DFQATT and CDR2 is SNEGSKA (reference sequence). The V and J ends lost 6 bases and 11 bases, in that order; junction bases with no gene match: 13. PCR was performed a second time for about 6 to 11 cycles using a sample-barcoded 5' primer and a J-beta primer mix. Each of the samples gave a minimum of 2.5 million paired-end reads that contained CDR3. TCRdb fed the 5' RACE reads into MiXCR, producing one record per CDR3 protein. The table shows some 1.5 million distinct CDR3 sequences, with 35% to 45% occurring only once.

This chain connects TRBV20-1 to TRBJ2-5, with 9 nucleotides matching TRBD2. The receptor comes from a woman aged 18-29 years in good health. The sequenced sample was blood. CDR3: CSALAGDHNEQYF. The DNA of the CDR3 is TGCAGTGCCTTAGCGGGAGACCACAATGAGCAGTACTTC.